Below, 21 T cell receptor beta chains from the same sample are listed, as sequenced in a study of graft-versus-host responses after intestinal transplantation. Libraries were prepared by immunoSEQ multiplex PCR; TCRdb keeps only in-frame clonotypes and omits some of them. The sample holds under 150,000 clones, approximately 96% seen once. Their antigens remain unidentified. The sequencing used unstimulated CD8+ T cells sorted from spleen or lymph node cells, collected before intestinal transplant. Source of these receptors: a human donor who received an intestinal transplant.

The rearrangement joins TRBV28 to TRBJ2-7; 8 bases agree with TRBD2. The CDR3 spans 15 residues. Germline V gene lookup returns CDR1 MDHEN and CDR2 SYDVKM. J was trimmed by 2 bases and V by 7 bases; bases with no gene match: 10. In nucleotides, the CDR3 is TGTGCCAGCACCTACGGGGGGGAGCTGGCCTACGAGCAGTACTTC. This translates into CASTYGGELAYEQYF.

The V gene is TRBV10-2, the J gene TRBJ2-5, with 7 nucleotides matching TRBD2. V gave up 2 bases and J gave up 1 base; unmatched junction bases: 4. Germline V gene data show CDR1 as WSHSY and CDR2 as SAAADI. This CDR3 spans 15 amino acids. The CDR3 nucleotides read TGCGCCAGCAGTGAGACCAGCGGGATCCAAGAGACCCAGTACTTC. It encodes CASSETSGIQETQYF.

This clone appeared a single time. This chain joins TRBV27 and TRBJ1-1; TRBD1 might be the D (6 bases). The CDR3 is 12 residues long. Germline V CDR1 and CDR2: MNHEY, SMNVEV (reference sequence). Trimming took 3 bases from V and 10 from J, leaving 12 bases between them. CDR3 sequence: CASSLTTGRAFF. As DNA, the CDR3 is TGTGCCAGCAGTTTGACTACAGGGAGAGCTTTCTTT.

The chain couples TRBV5-6 to TRBJ2-7; 8 bases match TRBD2. CDR1 and CDR2 (germline): SGHDT, YYEEEE. The CDR3 runs 17 residues. After removal of 1 base from V and 0 bases from J, the junction contained 9 bases not matched to a gene. For the CDR3, the DNA is TGTGCCAGCAGCTTGTTCGTGACTAGCGTACTCTCCTACGAGCAGTACTTC. Translation gives CASSLFVTSVLSYEQYF.

The V call is TRBV4-1, the J call TRBJ1-5; weak D call: TRBD1 (5 bases). The CDR3 contains 15 residues. In germline, CDR1 is MGHRA, CDR2 YSYEKL. V gave up 0 bases and J gave up 6 bases, with 12 bases separating them. The CDR3 loop reads CASSQDVREGQPQHF. The CDR3 nucleotides are TGCGCCAGCAGCCAAGATGTCAGGGAGGGTCAGCCCCAGCATTTT.

Turning to this clone: In this CDR3 the conserved last residue, phenylalanine or tryptophan, is missing, so a read error is likely. The chain is built from TRBV2 and TRBJ2-7, with D possibly TRBD1 on 5 matching bases. This CDR3 is 14 amino acids long. Germline V CDR1 and CDR2: SNHLY, FYNNEI. V lost 5 bases and J lost 0, with 11 bases in between. CDR3 loop: CASSYDQGSYEQYC. CDR3 nucleotide sequence: TGTGCCAGCAGTTACGACCAGGGCTCCTACGAGCAGTACTGC.

This clone appeared a single time. The chain recombines TRBV2 with TRBJ2-3; TRBD2 matches at 7 bases. This CDR3 contains 16 residues. Germline V lookup: CDR1 SNHLY, CDR2 FYNNEI. V dropped 7 bases and J dropped 5; count of bases not matched to a gene: 15. The CDR3 reads CASTHRGVRLRDTQYF. The DNA for the CDR3 is TGTGCCAGCACACACCGGGGGGTCAGGCTGAGAGATACGCAGTATTTT.

This sequence joins TRBV27 and TRBJ2-5, with D possibly TRBD2 on 6 matching bases. The germline V gene has CDR1 MNHEY and CDR2 SMNVEV (reference sequence). V gave up 3 bases and J gave up 1 base, with 9 bases separating them. This CDR3 spans 14 amino acids. The CDR3 coding sequence is TGTGCCAGCAGTTTTGGCGGGACCCAAGAGACCCAGTACTTC. Its protein product is CASSFGGTQETQYF.

Remarks on this clone: Mismatch with germline at one junction end may stem from a read error. The rearrangement links TRBV15 to TRBJ1-1, with 9 nucleotides matching TRBD1. The CDR3 is made up of 15 amino acids. Germline values: CDR1 LNHNV, CDR2 YYDKDF (reference sequence). CDR3 bases: TGTGCCACCAGCAGAGGGACAGGGGTGAAAACTGAAGCTTTCTTT. It encodes CATSRGTGVKTEAFF.

The chain employs TRBV5-1 and TRBJ2-7; 10 bases fit TRBD2. The trim removed 1 base at V and 0 bases at J, leaving 1 base unmatched. CDR3 length: 15 residues. CDR1 is SGHRS and CDR2 is YFSETQ in the germline V gene. The CDR3 nucleotides read TGCGCCAGCAGCTTGATAGCGGGGGGCTCCTACGAGCAGTACTTC. Amino acids: CASSLIAGGSYEQYF.

The CDR3 bases are TGTGCCAGCAGTTATGGGGGCGCCCTAAATGAGCAGTTCTTC. Translating gives CASSYGGALNEQFF. The genes are TRBV27 and TRBJ2-1; D perhaps matches TRBD1 (6 bases). Germline V CDR1 and CDR2: MNHEY, SMNVEV (reference sequence). Trimming left V 4 bases short and J 7 bases short, with 14 bases between. The CDR3 runs 14 residues.

This clone was detected once. Other DNA sequences within the sample encode an identical CDR3. This rearrangement joins TRBV6-5 to TRBJ2-7; D possibly corresponds to TRBD1 (6 bases). The length of the CDR3 is 13 residues. The germline CDR1 and CDR2 sequences are MNHEY and SVGAGI. The ends were cut back, 0 bases at V and 5 bases at J, with 8 bases in the middle. The CDR3 DNA reads TGTGCCAGCAGTTACTCGGACAGAGACGAGCAGTACTTC. Its translation: CASSYSDRDEQYF.

J is TRBJ1-2 and V is TRBV5-1; 10 positions agree with TRBD1. CDR1 and CDR2 from the germline V gene are SGHRS and YFSETQ. V lost 5 bases and J lost 2; bases outside the gene matches: 6. The CDR3 loop spans 15 amino acids. The CDR3 loop is CASRQDRGGNYGYTF. Here the CDR3 DNA reads TGCGCCAGCAGACAGGACAGGGGGGGAAACTATGGCTACACCTTC.

The genes are TRBV5-1 and TRBJ2-1; possibly TRBD1 for D (6 bases). CDR1 and CDR2 from the germline V gene are SGHRS and YFSETQ. The CDR3 contains 13 residues. Between the trimmed V and J ends, which lost 6 bases and 3 bases, there was a span of 10 bases. The CDR3 loop reads CASTRTDYNEQFF. The CDR3, as DNA: TGCGCCAGCACCAGGACAGACTACAATGAGCAGTTCTTC.

In its sample, this clone was seen once. The chain uses TRBV19 and TRBJ2-3; D call uncertain. This CDR3 region has 15 residues. Per germline, CDR1 LNHDA and CDR2 SQIVND (reference sequence). Trimming removed 3 bases from V and 2 bases from J, with 12 bases in between. CDR3 protein: CASSMHGKYTDTQYF. The DNA of the CDR3 is TGTGCCAGTAGTATGCATGGGAAATACACAGATACGCAGTATTTT. Complete variable domain (other parts from reference TRBV19 and TRBJ2-3): DGGITQSPKYLFRKEGQNVTLSCEQNLNHDAMYWYRQDPGQGLRLIYYSQIVNDFQKGDIAEGYSVSREKKESFPLTVTSAQKNPTAFYLCASSMHGKYTDTQYFGPGTRLTVL.

This clone has only one observation. This chain connects TRBV11-2 to TRBJ2-7, with a tentative D call TRBD1 (6 bases). Germline loops: CDR1 SGHAT, CDR2 FQNNGV. This CDR3 has 16 amino acids. V was clipped by 2 bases and J by 2 bases, with 16 bases between them. The CDR3 DNA sequence: TGTGCCAGCAGCTTACGGGTGGACAGACCCCCCTACGAGCAGTACTTC. This codes for CASSLRVDRPPYEQYF.

CDR3 bases: TGCAGCGTTGAAGGTGGAGACTTAGCCAAAAACATTCAGTACTTC. It is translated as CSVEGGDLAKNIQYF. The rearrangement joins TRBV29-1 to TRBJ2-4; unclear D gene. CDR1 is SQVTM, CDR2 ANQGSEA, per germline. The CDR3 totals 15 residues. Between the trimmed V and J ends, which lost 1 base and 0 bases, there was a span of 10 bases.

This rearrangement joins TRBV29-1 to TRBJ2-7, with a weak D call TRBD1 (6 bases). CDR3 length: 12 residues. The germline V and J ends were trimmed by 4 bases and 6 bases, with 13 bases remaining between them. In germline, CDR1 is SQVTM, CDR2 ANQGSEA. CDR3 coding DNA: TGCAGCGTTGCTCTCACAGGGACCGAGCAGTACTTC. Its protein product is CSVALTGTEQYF.

J is TRBJ2-1 and V is TRBV4-1; D is ambiguous. From germline, CDR1 is MGHRA and CDR2 YSYEKL. Trimming removed 4 bases at V and 0 bases at J, with 10 bases between. The CDR3 totals 15 residues. CDR3 amino acids: CASSPSYSSYNEQFF. The CDR3, as DNA: TGCGCCAGCAGCCCGTCATACTCCTCCTACAATGAGCAGTTCTTC.

V and J are TRBV4-3 and TRBJ1-2, with unresolved D. This CDR3 has 14 residues. Trimming cost V 0 bases and J 2 bases, with 7 bases left between them. CDR1 is LGHNA and CDR2 is YSLEER in the germline V gene. The chain's CDR3 is CASSQDRGNYGYTF. In DNA form, the CDR3 reads TGCGCCAGCAGCCAAGACCGGGGAAACTATGGCTACACCTTC.

J is TRBJ2-7 and V is TRBV19, with 7 bases matching TRBD2. V lost 5 bases to trimming and J lost 4 bases; unmatched junction nucleotides: 2. The CDR3 has 12 residues. Germline V gives CDR1 LNHDA, CDR2 SQIVND (reference sequence). CDR3 sequence: CASSGEGYEQYF. DNA for the CDR3: TGTGCCAGTAGTGGGGAGGGGTACGAGCAGTACTTC. The variable domain in full, completed from reference TRBV19 and TRBJ2-7, reads DGGITQSPKYLFRKEGQNVTLSCEQNLNHDAMYWYRQDPGQGLRLIYYSQIVNDFQKGDIAEGYSVSREKKESFPLTVTSAQKNPTAFYLCASSGEGYEQYFGPGTRLTVT.